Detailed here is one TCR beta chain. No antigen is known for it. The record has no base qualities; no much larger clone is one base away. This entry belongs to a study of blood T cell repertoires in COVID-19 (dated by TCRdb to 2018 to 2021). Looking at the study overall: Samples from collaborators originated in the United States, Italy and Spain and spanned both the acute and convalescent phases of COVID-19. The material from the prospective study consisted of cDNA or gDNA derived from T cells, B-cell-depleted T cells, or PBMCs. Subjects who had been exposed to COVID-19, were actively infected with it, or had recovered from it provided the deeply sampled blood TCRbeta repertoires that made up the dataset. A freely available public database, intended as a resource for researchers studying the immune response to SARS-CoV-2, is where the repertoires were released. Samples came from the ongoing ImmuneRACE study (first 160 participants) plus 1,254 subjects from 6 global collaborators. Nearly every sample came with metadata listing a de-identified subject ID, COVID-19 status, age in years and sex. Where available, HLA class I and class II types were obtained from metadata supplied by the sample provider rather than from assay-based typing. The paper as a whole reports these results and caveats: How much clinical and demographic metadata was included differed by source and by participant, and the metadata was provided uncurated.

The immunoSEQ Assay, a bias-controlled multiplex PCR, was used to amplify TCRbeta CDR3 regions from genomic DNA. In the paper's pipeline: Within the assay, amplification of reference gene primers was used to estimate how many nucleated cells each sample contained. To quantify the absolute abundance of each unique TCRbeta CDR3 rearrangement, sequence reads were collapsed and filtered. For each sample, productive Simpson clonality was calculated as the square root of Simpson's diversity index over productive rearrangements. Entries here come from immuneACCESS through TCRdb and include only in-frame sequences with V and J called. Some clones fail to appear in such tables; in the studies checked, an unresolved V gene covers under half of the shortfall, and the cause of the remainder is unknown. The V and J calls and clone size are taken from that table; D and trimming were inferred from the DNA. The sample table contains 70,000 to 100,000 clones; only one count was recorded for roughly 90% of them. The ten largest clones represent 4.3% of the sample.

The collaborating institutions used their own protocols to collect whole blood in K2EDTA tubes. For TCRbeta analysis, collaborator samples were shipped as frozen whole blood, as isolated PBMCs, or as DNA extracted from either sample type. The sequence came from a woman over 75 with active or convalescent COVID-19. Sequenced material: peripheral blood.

CDR3 region: CASSLGGGESYEQYF. DNA sequence: TGCGCCAGCAGCTTAGGAGGGGGCGAGTCCTACGAGCAGTACTTC. The chain joins TRBV5-1 to TRBJ2-7; the best D guess is TRBD1, with 7 bases matching. V drops 2 bases and J drops 1 base, leaving 13 bases in between. The CDR3 covers 15 residues, taking in both the cysteine and the phenylalanine. Solely the CDR3 DNA is kept, with 45 bases framed from the first base. CDR1 SGHRS and CDR2 YFSETQ are derived from the germline V gene.